Sequencing of this T cell receptor beta chain was carried out in a study of blood T cell repertoires in COVID-19. Across the whole study: Whether acute or convalescent, the COVID-19 samples came from the United States, Italy and Spain. The cDNA or gDNA used as material had been derived from T cells, B-cell-depleted T cells, or PBMCs.

Enrolment of Seattle patients took place during active infection, and they were followed longitudinally. TCRdb keeps only in-frame clones here, not all; method: immunoSEQ multiplex PCR. Found here are about 190,000 clones, over 80% of them singletons; the top ten hold around 8%. V was cut by 3 bases and J by 4 bases, with 21 bases left in between. Germline CDR1 is SGHAT and CDR2 is FQNNGV. CDR3 size: 17 residues. J is TRBJ1-2 and V is TRBV11-2, with D possibly TRBD1 on 5 matching bases. Sequencing was done on a sample of peripheral blood. The receptor comes from a woman aged 55 to 70 with COVID-19, enrolled during active disease. The chain's CDR3 is CASSFPPGVGAVYGYTF. The CDR3 region has the DNA TGTGCCAGCAGCTTTCCCCCCGGTGTAGGGGCCGTCTATGGCTACACCTTC.